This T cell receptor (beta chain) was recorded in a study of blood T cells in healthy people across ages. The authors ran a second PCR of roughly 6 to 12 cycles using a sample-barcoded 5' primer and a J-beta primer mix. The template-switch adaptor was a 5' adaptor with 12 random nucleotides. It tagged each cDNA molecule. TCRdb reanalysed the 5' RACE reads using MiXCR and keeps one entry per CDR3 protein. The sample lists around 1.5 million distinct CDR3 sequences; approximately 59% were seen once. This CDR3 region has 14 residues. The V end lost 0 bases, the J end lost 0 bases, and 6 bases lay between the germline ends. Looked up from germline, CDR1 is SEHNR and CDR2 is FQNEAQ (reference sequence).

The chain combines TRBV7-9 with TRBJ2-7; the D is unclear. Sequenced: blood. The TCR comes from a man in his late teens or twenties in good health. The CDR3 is CASSLATFSYEQYF. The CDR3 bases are TGTGCCAGCAGCTTAGCGACGTTCTCCTACGAGCAGTACTTC.